The 29 T cell receptor beta chains in this list originate from one sample, sequenced in a study of T-cell memory formation after mild COVID-19. TCRdb passed the 5' RACE reads through MiXCR, listing each CDR3 protein once. The table lists about 420,000 distinct CDR3 sequences, 20% to 25% of them singletons. Specimen: PBMCs or a T cell subset sorted from them (not recorded which). Receptor source: an adult woman who had mild COVID-19 (a few samples of this study predate the infection). Cell type and time point are not known.

This clonotype was recorded a few times. The chain has TRBV20-1 and TRBJ2-3; D unclear. Trimming removed 1 base from V and 0 bases from J, with 11 bases in between. Germline V gene lookup returns CDR1 DFQATT and CDR2 SNEGSKA (reference sequence). The CDR3 is made up of 15 amino acids. The CDR3 DNA reads as TGCAGTGCTAGAGGAGCGTTACCTAGCACAGATACGCAGTATTTT. It codes for CSARGALPSTDTQYF.

This clonotype was found a few times. The chain is built from TRBV12-3 or TRBV12-4 and TRBJ2-1, with 13 bases lining up with TRBD2. The CDR3 is made up of 15 amino acids. V trimming: 7 bases; J trimming: 7 bases; junction bases outside the gene matches: 7. The chain's CDR3 is CASTQLAGGVNEQFF. CDR3 DNA sequence: TGTGCCAGCACCCAACTAGCGGGGGGGGTAAATGAGCAGTTCTTC.

This rearrangement joins TRBV12-3 or TRBV12-4 to TRBJ2-7, with 11 bases matching TRBD1. This CDR3 has 14 amino acids. Unmatched junction bases numbered 6, after V lost 6 bases and J lost 5 bases. The CDR3 region is CASSWTGGSNEQYF. DNA for the CDR3: TGTGCCAGCAGCTGGACAGGGGGCTCAAACGAGCAGTACTTC.

This clonotype has only a few counts. The chain combines TRBV12-3 or TRBV12-4 with TRBJ2-2, with 9 bases matching TRBD1. V dropped 8 bases and J dropped 5; count of bases not matched to a gene: 6. The CDR3 is 14 amino acids. The chain's CDR3 is CASLWDRETGELFF. The CDR3 DNA is TGTGCCAGCCTGTGGGACAGGGAGACCGGGGAGCTGTTTTTT.

This clonotype occurred a few times. V is TRBV2 and J is TRBJ2-2; D is unclear. The germline V and J ends were trimmed by 6 bases and 4 bases, with 9 bases remaining between them. Germline loops: CDR1 SNHLY, CDR2 FYNNEI. CDR3 size: 13 residues. The DNA of the CDR3 is TGTGCCAGCAGAGATGATTTCACCGGGGAGCTGTTTTTT. It specifies CASRDDFTGELFF.

This clonotype was counted a few times. The rearrangement links TRBV5-6 to TRBJ2-7; TRBD2 matches at 10 bases. Germline V gives CDR1 SGHDT, CDR2 YYEEEE. V dropped 5 bases and J dropped 3; count of bases not matched to a gene: 2. The CDR3 runs to 13 residues. This CDR3 is CASRPSGGYEQYF. The CDR3 DNA reads as TGTGCCAGCAGACCTAGCGGGGGCTACGAGCAGTACTTC.

This clonotype was counted only a few times. The chain has TRBV5-1 and TRBJ1-1, with 7 bases lining up with TRBD1. V shed 2 bases, J shed 4 bases, and the junction held 5 bases outside the gene matches. The germline V gene encodes CDR1 SGHRS and CDR2 YFSETQ. CDR3 size: 14 residues. Here the CDR3 reads CASSFDRASTEAFF. DNA for the CDR3: TGCGCCAGCAGCTTCGACAGGGCTAGCACTGAAGCTTTCTTT.

The J gene is TRBJ2-7, the V gene TRBV5-1; the D gene is possibly TRBD1 (6 bases). CDR1 and CDR2 from the germline V gene are SGHRS and YFSETQ. V gave up 7 bases and J gave up 1 base, with 21 bases separating them. The CDR3 extends over 16 amino acids. The CDR3 loop is CASASLGTKKSYEQYF. The CDR3 region has the DNA TGCGCCAGCGCGTCACTCGGGACAAAAAAATCCTACGAGCAGTACTTC.

This clonotype was found a few times. The V call is TRBV7-8, the J call TRBJ1-4; 8 bases agree with TRBD1. Trimming cost V 5 bases and J 3 bases; bases outside gene matches: 5. The CDR3 extends over 15 amino acids. In germline, CDR1 is SGHVS, CDR2 FQNEAQ. CDR3 nucleotides: TGTGCCAGCAGCCCCACAGGGGGAGCTAATGAAAAACTGTTTTTT. As protein: CASSPTGGANEKLFF. Complete variable domain (other parts from reference TRBV7-8 and TRBJ1-4): GAGVSQSPRYKVAKRGQDVALRCDPISGHVSLFWYQQALGQGPEFLTYFQNEAQLDKSGLPSDRFFAERPEGSVSTLKIQRTQQEDSAVYLCASSPTGGANEKLFFGSGTQLSVL.

The V gene is TRBV7-2, the J gene TRBJ1-1; 9 bases align to TRBD1. Trimming at V came to 2 bases and at J to 5 bases, leaving 9 bases not matched to a gene. CDR1 and CDR2 (germline): SGHTA, FQGNSA. The CDR3 sequence is 16 residues long. CDR3 coding DNA: TGTGCCAGCAGCTTAATCGCGGGGACAGGGCGAACTGAAGCTTTCTTT. Translating gives CASSLIAGTGRTEAFF.

V usage is TRBV11-2 and J usage is TRBJ2-7; 10 bases fit TRBD1. This CDR3 has 14 residues. Per the germline V gene, CDR1 is SGHAT and CDR2 is FQNNGV. V lost 5 bases, J lost 3 bases, and 4 bases stayed unmatched. The CDR3 DNA reads as TGTGCCAGCAGCCACTGGGACAGGGGCTACGAGCAGTACTTC. Protein sequence: CASSHWDRGYEQYF. The entire variable domain, with the rest obtained from reference TRBV11-2 and TRBJ2-7, is as follows: EAGVAQSPRYKIIEKRQSVAFWCNPISGHATLYWYQQILGQGPKLLIQFQNNGVVDDSQLPKDRFSAERLKGVDSTLKIQPAKLEDSAVYLCASSHWDRGYEQYFGPGTRLTVT.

The sample holds a few counts of this clonotype. The chain is built from TRBV7-9 and TRBJ1-2; 9 nucleotides agree with TRBD1. This CDR3 is 14 amino acids long. Per the germline V gene, CDR1 is SEHNR and CDR2 is FQNEAQ (reference sequence). With 7 bases clipped from V and 7 bases from J, the junction kept 10 bases outside the gene matches. CDR3 nucleotides: TGTGCCAGCAATCCGGGACAGGGACTATCTGGCTACACCTTC. Its protein is CASNPGQGLSGYTF.

In DNA form, the CDR3 reads TGCAGTGCCAGGGGACAGGGGGGTCTTCGCGCTGAAGCTTTCTTT. Protein sequence: CSARGQGGLRAEAFF. V gene TRBV20-1 combines with J gene TRBJ1-1, with 11 positions matching TRBD1. Germline trimming cut 6 bases from V and 6 bases from J; bases unmatched to any gene: 12. The germline V gene has CDR1 DFQATT and CDR2 SNEGSKA (reference sequence). The CDR3 length is 15 residues.

This clonotype has a handful of counts. The chain is built from TRBV4-1 and TRBJ2-1; 10 bases are a match to TRBD2. Germline values: CDR1 MGHRA, CDR2 YSYEKL. The V segment lost 1 base and the J segment 8 bases; nucleotides outside the gene matches: 5. CDR3 length: 15 amino acids. The CDR3 region is CASSQVLSGGDEQFF. The DNA for the CDR3 is TGCGCCAGCAGCCAAGTATTGAGCGGGGGGGATGAGCAGTTCTTC.

This rearrangement joins TRBV7-2 to TRBJ1-1; 9 nucleotides align to TRBD1. The ends lost 5 bases at V and 8 bases at J; junction bases unmatched: 12. CDR3 length equals 15 residues. Germline assignment: CDR1 SGHTA and CDR2 FQGNSA. The CDR3 region is CASSGTGGATSEAFF. CDR3 coding DNA: TGTGCCAGCAGCGGAACAGGGGGCGCTACCTCCGAAGCTTTCTTT.

The V gene is TRBV7-2, the J gene TRBJ2-1; 8 positions agree with TRBD2. Trimming removed 5 bases from V and 6 bases from J; junction bases left unmatched: 6. This CDR3 comprises 14 residues. Germline V gene sequence: CDR1 SGHTA, CDR2 FQGNSA. CDR3 bases: TGTGCCAGCAGCCCTACTAGCGGCCCCAATGAGCAGTTCTTC. Translation: CASSPTSGPNEQFF.

The chain couples TRBV5-1 to TRBJ1-1, with 7 bases aligning to TRBD1. The germline gives CDR1 SGHRS, CDR2 YFSETQ. J lost 4 bases, V lost 0 bases, and 3 bases had no gene match. The CDR3 is made up of 14 amino acids. The CDR3 reads CASSLEQGITEAFF. The CDR3 coding sequence is TGCGCCAGCAGCTTGGAACAGGGGATCACTGAAGCTTTCTTT.

The sample holds one count of this clonotype. This chain uses TRBV7-6 with TRBJ2-1, with D possibly being TRBD2 (8 bases). V lost 5 bases and J lost 7, with 21 bases in between. This CDR3 is built from 16 residues. Germline lookup yields CDR1 SGHVS and CDR2 FNYEAQ. CDR3 in amino acids: CASSPLAGGQFNEQFF. The CDR3, as DNA: TGTGCCAGCAGCCCACTGGCGGGGGGACAGTTTAATGAGCAGTTCTTC.

The genes are TRBV30 and TRBJ1-1; weak D call: TRBD1 (6 bases). V lost 5 bases and J lost 4, with 17 bases in between. The germline CDR1 and CDR2 sequences are GTSNPN and SVGIG (reference sequence). The CDR3 covers 14 residues. The CDR3 bases are TGTGCCTGGGAAAGACAGGCCCTGGGCACTGAAGCTTTCTTT. Amino acid sequence: CAWERQALGTEAFF.

The sample holds a few counts of this clonotype. The chain combines TRBV7-2 with TRBJ2-3; 11 nucleotides match TRBD2. CDR3 length equals 14 residues. With 5 bases clipped from V and 4 bases from J, the junction kept 2 bases outside the gene matches. Germline V CDR1 and CDR2: SGHTA, FQGNSA. The CDR3 here is CASSGTSGSDTQYF. The CDR3 DNA reads TGTGCCAGCAGCGGGACTAGCGGCTCAGATACGCAGTATTTT.

This chain links TRBV12-3 or TRBV12-4 with TRBJ2-2; D remains ambiguous. With 3 bases removed from V and 3 bases from J, the gap between germline ends came to 8 bases. The length of the CDR3 is 14 residues. The CDR3 nucleotides read TGTGCCAGCAGTTTGAAACTCTACACCGGGGAGCTGTTTTTT. Protein product: CASSLKLYTGELFF.

This clonotype was seen ten or more times. V usage is TRBV25-1 and J usage is TRBJ2-2; D might be TRBD2 (6 bases). V was trimmed by 8 bases and J by 6 bases, leaving 16 bases between them. This CDR3 has 14 amino acids. Per germline, CDR1 MGHDK and CDR2 SYGVNS. The CDR3 protein is CASARRGEAGELFF. The CDR3 DNA sequence: TGTGCCAGCGCTCGCAGAGGGGAGGCCGGGGAGCTGTTTTTT.

This clonotype has a handful of counts. The V gene is TRBV19, the J gene TRBJ2-2; 10 bases are shared with TRBD1. The junction had 1 base not matched to a gene; V was cut back by 3 bases and J by 3 bases. The CDR3 sequence is 15 residues long. Germline assignment: CDR1 LNHDA and CDR2 SQIVND (reference sequence). The CDR3: CASSMGQGYTGELFF. CDR3 DNA: TGTGCCAGTAGTATGGGACAGGGGTACACCGGGGAGCTGTTTTTT.

This clonotype came up a few times. The gene calls are TRBV25-1 and TRBJ2-7; either TRBD1 or TRBD2 may fit D (5 bases each). The CDR3 length is 15 residues. V lost 5 bases and J lost 4, with 18 bases in between. CDR1 is MGHDK, CDR2 SYGVNS, per germline. CDR3 protein: CASSRPWGGSYEQYF. The CDR3 coding sequence is TGTGCCAGCAGTCGCCCCTGGGGCGGGTCTTACGAGCAGTACTTC.

CDR3 sequence: CSGTLRDRVSTDTQYF. CDR3 DNA sequence: TGCAGCGGAACCTTACGGGACAGGGTTTCCACAGATACGCAGTATTTT. The V and J genes are TRBV29-1 and TRBJ2-3, with TRBD1 matching 9 bases. CDR3 length: 16 amino acids. J lost 2 bases, V lost 7 bases, and 13 bases had no gene match. Germline V lookup: CDR1 SQVTM, CDR2 ANQGSEA.

The table lists this clonotype with a few counts. The rearrangement uses TRBV24-1 and TRBJ2-3; no clear D. The CDR3 spans 13 residues. With 4 bases removed from V and 4 bases from J, the gap between germline ends came to 8 bases. Per the germline V gene, CDR1 is KGHDR and CDR2 is SFDVKD. CDR3 in DNA: TGTGCCACCAGTGACCTAAGATCAGATACGCAGTATTTT. This codes for CATSDLRSDTQYF.

This clonotype was recorded a few times. The chain has TRBV12-3 or TRBV12-4 and TRBJ2-5, with 12 positions matching TRBD2. This CDR3 spans 14 amino acids. The trim removed 3 bases at V and 5 bases at J, leaving 1 base unmatched. CDR3 DNA: TGTGCCAGCAGTTTCACTAGCGGGGGGGAGACCCAGTACTTC. Encoded protein: CASSFTSGGETQYF.

The chain is built from TRBV19 and TRBJ1-1; D not resolved. Germline-derived CDR1 and CDR2 are LNHDA and SQIVND (reference sequence). V shed 4 bases and J shed 5 bases, with 5 bases lying between them. CDR3 length: 11 residues. The CDR3 is CASSTWTEAFF. CDR3 bases: TGTGCCAGTAGTACCTGGACTGAAGCTTTCTTT.

CDR3 amino acids: CASSQEGQGVTGELFF. For the CDR3, the DNA is TGTGCCAGCAGCCAAGAAGGTCAGGGGGTCACCGGGGAGCTGTTTTTT. This chain links TRBV14 with TRBJ2-2, with TRBD1 identical over 7 bases. The CDR3 sequence is 16 residues long. V shed 0 bases and J 4 bases; nucleotides not matched to a gene: 5. Per germline, CDR1 SGHDN and CDR2 FVKESK.